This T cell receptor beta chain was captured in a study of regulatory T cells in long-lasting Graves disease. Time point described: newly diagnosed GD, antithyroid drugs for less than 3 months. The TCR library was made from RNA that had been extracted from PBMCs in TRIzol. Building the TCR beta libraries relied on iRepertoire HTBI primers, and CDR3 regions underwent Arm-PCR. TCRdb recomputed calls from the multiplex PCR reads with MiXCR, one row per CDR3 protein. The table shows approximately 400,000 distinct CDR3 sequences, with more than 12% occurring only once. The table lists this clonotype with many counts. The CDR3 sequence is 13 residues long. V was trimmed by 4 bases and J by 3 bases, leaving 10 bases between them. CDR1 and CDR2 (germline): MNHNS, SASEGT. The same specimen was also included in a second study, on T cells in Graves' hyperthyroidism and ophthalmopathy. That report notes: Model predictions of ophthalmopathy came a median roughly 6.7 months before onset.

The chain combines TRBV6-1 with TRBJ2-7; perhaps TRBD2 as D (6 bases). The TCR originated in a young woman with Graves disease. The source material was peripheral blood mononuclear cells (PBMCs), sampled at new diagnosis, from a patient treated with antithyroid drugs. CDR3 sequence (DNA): TGTGCCAGCAGTGGGACTAACATCTACGAGCAGTACTTC. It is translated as CASSGTNIYEQYF.